This T cell receptor (beta chain) derives from a study of long-term antiretroviral therapy in people with HIV. The CDR3 is made up of 10 amino acids. CDR1 and CDR2 from the germline V gene are DFQATT and SNEGSKA (reference sequence). Trimming cost V 6 bases and J 5 bases, with 7 bases left between them. The immunoSEQ assay was v3.0, run at survey level. Sequencing was intended to reach roughly 40,000-50,000 T-cell genomes per sample. The protocol was immunoSEQ multiplex PCR, while the TCRdb copy is restricted to in-frame clones and leaves out a portion. The data show fewer than 40,000 clones, approximately 95% seen once.

The source was unsorted PBMCs, collected around 5.3 years after starting antiretroviral therapy. The sequence came from a woman in her forties or fifties with HIV. The chain employs TRBV20-1 and TRBJ1-1; no reliable D call. The CDR3 region has the DNA TGCAGTGCGTCCGGGACTGAAGCTTTCTTT. Translation gives CSASGTEAFF.